The 32 T cell receptor beta chains listed next were all sequenced from one sample in a study of neoadjuvant anti-PD-1 for oral cavity cancer. Sequenced by immunoSEQ multiplex PCR; TCRdb stores in-frame clones only, minus some. Seen here are 15,000 or so clones, about two thirds observed once, and the top ten hold over 2.5%. The sample in question was PBMCs, obtained before nivolumab (anti-PD-1) treatment. These TCRs come from a person aged 35-79 years with oral cavity squamous cell carcinoma.

In its sample, this clone was seen once. The V call is TRBV10-2, the J call TRBJ2-7; D might be TRBD2 (6 bases). The CDR3 consists of 13 residues. Germline CDR1 WSHSY, CDR2 SAAADI. With 6 bases removed from V and 7 bases from J, the gap between germline ends came to 16 bases. CDR3 amino acids: CASRGTALGEQYF. The CDR3 nucleotides read TGCGCCAGCAGAGGGACTGCCCTGGGGGAGCAGTACTTC.

This chain joins TRBV2 and TRBJ1-1, with a tentative D call TRBD1 (5 bases). V lost 9 bases and J lost 5, with 13 bases in between. The CDR3 has 12 residues. The V gene's germline CDR1 is SNHLY and CDR2 FYNNEI. This chain's CDR3 is CARRRGETEAFF. For the CDR3, the DNA is TGTGCCAGGCGCCGGGGGGAAACTGAAGCTTTCTTT.

The chain employs TRBV15 and TRBJ2-7, with D tentatively TRBD2 (6 bases). Germline lookup yields CDR1 LNHNV and CDR2 YYDKDF (reference sequence). The V and J ends lost 0 bases and 3 bases respectively, with 12 bases between them. The CDR3 has 15 residues. CDR3 residues: CATSRDPAGYYEQYF. The CDR3 nucleotides read TGTGCCACCAGCAGAGATCCAGCGGGCTACTACGAGCAGTACTTC. The variable domain in full, with the rest retrieved from reference TRBV15 and TRBJ2-7, is DAMVIQNPRYQVTQFGKPVTLSCSQTLNHNVMYWYQQKSSQAPKLLFHYYDKDFNNEADTPDNFQSRRPNTSFCFLDIRSPGLGDTAMYLCATSRDPAGYYEQYFGPGTRLTVT.

The gene calls are TRBV2 and TRBJ2-1; D possibly corresponds to TRBD2 (5 bases). Germline V lookup: CDR1 SNHLY, CDR2 FYNNEI. Trimming left V 5 bases short and J 7 bases short, with 12 bases between. The CDR3 sequence is 13 residues long. Here the CDR3 DNA reads TGTGCCAGCAGTCGGGCTGGCGGGAATGAGCAGTTCTTC. This translates into CASSRAGGNEQFF.

This clone occurred once. CDR3 in amino acids: CASSSQGAFQETQYF. Written as DNA, the CDR3 is TGTGCCAGCAGTAGCCAGGGGGCCTTCCAAGAGACCCAGTACTTC. The chain employs TRBV6-5 and TRBJ2-5, with 8 bases aligning to TRBD1. The trim removed 5 bases at V and 1 base at J, leaving 6 bases unmatched. The germline V gene has CDR1 MNHEY and CDR2 SVGAGI. The CDR3 loop spans 15 amino acids.

The CDR3 DNA reads as TGTGCCAGCAGCCTCAGCGAGGGCAGCGATGGCTACACCTTC. Its translation: CASSLSEGSDGYTF. The J gene is TRBJ1-2, the V gene TRBV6-6, with D hard to call. This CDR3 has 14 amino acids. CDR1 and CDR2 (germline): MNHNY, SVGAGI (reference sequence). V lost 6 bases and J lost 6, with 17 bases in between.

CDR3 DNA sequence: TGTGCCAGCAGCTTGTTGGACAGCAATCAGCCCCAGCATTTT. Translated: CASSLLDSNQPQHF. V is TRBV5-5 and J is TRBJ1-5; D gene uncertain. Between the trimmed V and J ends, which lost 1 base and 1 base, there was a span of 6 bases. Germline CDR1 is SGHKS and CDR2 is YYEKEE (reference sequence). The CDR3 consists of 14 residues.

A few counts support this clone. The chain combines TRBV19 with TRBJ1-1; D gene uncertain. Germline values: CDR1 LNHDA, CDR2 SQIVND (reference sequence). The CDR3 loop spans 13 amino acids. Trimming took off 3 bases at V and 0 bases at J, with 5 bases between the two ends. The CDR3 loop reads CASSMKMNTEAFF. The CDR3 coding sequence is TGTGCCAGTAGTATGAAGATGAACACTGAAGCTTTCTTT.

The rearrangement uses TRBV30 and TRBJ2-5, with D perhaps matching TRBD1 (7 bases). Germline V gene data show CDR1 as GTSNPN and CDR2 as SVGIG (reference sequence). Trimming shortened V by 0 bases and J by 3 bases, and 11 bases separated the two germline ends. This CDR3 has 14 residues. CDR3 coding DNA: TGTGCCTGGAGTGTAGGAGGGGGCAAAGAGACCCAGTACTTC. Protein product: CAWSVGGGKETQYF.

This chain joins TRBV2 and TRBJ2-5, with D unresolved. This CDR3 comprises 13 residues. Germline-derived CDR1 and CDR2 are SNHLY and FYNNEI. The ends were cut back, 4 bases at V and 2 bases at J, with 8 bases in the middle. The CDR3 coding sequence is TGTGCCAGCAGTGTGACCGGTCAAGAGACCCAGTACTTC. Encoded protein: CASSVTGQETQYF.

This clone was recorded only once. The chain joins TRBV9 to TRBJ1-2; D gene uncertain. Trimming left V 0 bases short and J 4 bases short, with 13 bases between. CDR1 and CDR2 (germline): SGDLS, YYNGEE. The CDR3 has 15 residues. CDR3 nucleotide sequence: TGTGCCAGCAGCGTAGGAGATGGGTCAGCCTATGGCTACACCTTC. This sequence encodes CASSVGDGSAYGYTF.

This sequence joins TRBV7-8 and TRBJ1-2; 8 nucleotides line up with TRBD1. Germline trimming cut 0 bases from V and 7 bases from J; bases unmatched to any gene: 7. Per germline, CDR1 SGHVS and CDR2 FQNEAQ. The CDR3 totals 15 residues. CDR3 in DNA: TGTGCCAGCAGCTTAGCCTTCCAGGGGGCTGCTGGCTACACCTTC. Protein product: CASSLAFQGAAGYTF.

This chain joins TRBV11-2 and TRBJ2-1, with TRBD2 matching 9 bases. CDR1 is SGHAT, CDR2 FQNNGV, per germline. The CDR3 length is 15 residues. Trimming took 0 bases from V and 4 from J; bases not matched to a gene: 1. CDR3 in DNA: TGTGCCAGCAGCTTAGAGGCGGGAGGGTACAATGAGCAGTTCTTC. Translating gives CASSLEAGGYNEQFF.

The J gene is TRBJ2-1, the V gene TRBV6-4; 8 bases align to TRBD2. The germline V gene has CDR1 MRHNA and CDR2 SNTAGT. The CDR3 spans 14 residues. With V trimmed by 6 bases and J by 5 bases, 6 bases remained unmatched. This CDR3 is CASRETSANNEQFF. CDR3 DNA: TGTGCCAGCAGGGAGACTAGCGCTAACAATGAGCAGTTCTTC.

The J gene is TRBJ2-2, the V gene TRBV6-5; TRBD2 aligns across 8 bases. Germline values: CDR1 MNHEY, CDR2 SVGAGI. The CDR3 totals 15 residues. The V segment lost 11 bases and the J segment 5 bases; nucleotides outside the gene matches: 13. CDR3 DNA sequence: TGTGCCTCTGGGAGAAGCGGGAGCGGAACCGGGGAGCTGTTTTTT. This gives the protein CASGRSGSGTGELFF.

This CDR3 reads CASKLAGMAEQFF. The CDR3 DNA reads TGTGCCAGTAAACTAGCGGGAATGGCTGAGCAGTTCTTC. The rearrangement links TRBV19 to TRBJ2-1, with 10 bases lining up with TRBD2. CDR1 is LNHDA and CDR2 is SQIVND in the germline V gene (reference sequence). Trimming took 7 bases from V and 9 from J; bases not matched to a gene: 6. The CDR3 has 13 amino acids.

The chain's CDR3 is CASSLSGASGGTQYF. The CDR3 coding sequence is TGTGCCAGCAGCTTAAGCGGGGCGAGCGGGGGGACCCAGTACTTC. The chain joins TRBV7-9 to TRBJ2-5, with 8 nucleotides matching TRBD2. CDR1 is SEHNR, CDR2 FQNEAQ, per germline (reference sequence). V lost 2 bases to trimming and J lost 7 bases; unmatched junction nucleotides: 9. This CDR3 comprises 15 residues.

In this sample, this clone turned up a few times. CDR3 bases: TGTGCCAGCAGCTTTAGGGCCACATACCAAGAGACCCAGTACTTC. Translation gives CASSFRATYQETQYF. The genes are TRBV5-6 and TRBJ2-5; D is uncertain. With 2 bases removed from V and 0 bases from J, the gap between germline ends came to 11 bases. Looked up from germline, CDR1 is SGHDT and CDR2 is YYEEEE. This CDR3 is built from 15 residues.

This clone was picked up one time. The gene calls are TRBV4-2 and TRBJ2-7; 8 nucleotides match TRBD1. Per germline, CDR1 LGHNA and CDR2 YNFKEQ. CDR3 size: 17 residues. V shed 1 base, J shed 4 bases, and the junction held 12 bases outside the gene matches. CDR3 region: CASSQGRTGTGNYEQYF. The DNA for the CDR3 is TGTGCCAGCAGCCAAGGGCGAACCGGGACAGGAAATTACGAGCAGTACTTC.

This sequence joins TRBV5-1 and TRBJ2-1, with 7 bases matching TRBD2. Germline CDR1 reads SGHRS; CDR2 reads YFSETQ. The CDR3 has 15 amino acids. J gave up 0 bases and V 4 bases, and 4 bases lay outside the gene matches. CDR3 protein: CASSPRGVSYNEQFF. In DNA form, the CDR3 reads TGCGCCAGCAGCCCCCGGGGGGTCTCCTACAATGAGCAGTTCTTC.

The chain couples TRBV5-1 to TRBJ1-3, with no clear D. The CDR3 sequence is 14 residues long. Per germline, CDR1 SGHRS and CDR2 YFSETQ. The germline V and J ends were trimmed by 1 base and 0 bases, with 5 bases remaining between them. The CDR3 here is CASSLWGSGNTIYF. CDR3 coding DNA: TGCGCCAGCAGCTTGTGGGGCTCTGGAAACACCATATATTTT.

This clone is a singleton in its sample. The gene calls are TRBV6-1 and TRBJ1-4, with TRBD1 identical over 9 bases. The CDR3 runs to 11 residues. Germline trimming cut 7 bases from V and 14 bases from J; bases unmatched to any gene: 5. CDR1 MNHNS and CDR2 SASEGT come from the germline V gene. In nucleotides, the CDR3 is TGTGCCAGCACCGAAGGACAGGGGCTGTTTTTT. Protein: CASTEGQGLFF.

This clone was counted a few times. The chain employs TRBV27 and TRBJ2-7; D remains unclear. CDR1 is MNHEY and CDR2 is SMNVEV in the germline V gene (reference sequence). CDR3 length: 13 residues. The V and J ends lost 10 bases and 2 bases respectively, with 15 bases between them. The CDR3 protein is CAIIPQVPYEQYF. CDR3 DNA sequence: TGTGCCATCATACCCCAGGTTCCCTACGAGCAGTACTTC.

A few counts support this clone. V usage is TRBV10-3 and J usage is TRBJ2-7; 9 positions agree with TRBD1. This CDR3 has 15 residues. CDR1 and CDR2 (germline): ENHRY, SYGVKD. J lost 5 bases, V lost 3 bases, and 8 bases had no gene match. The CDR3 DNA reads as TGTGCCATCAGTGAAGGAACAGGGGGCGGCCACGAGCAGTACTTC. Amino acid sequence: CAISEGTGGGHEQYF.

Only a few counts were recorded for this clone. The rearrangement uses TRBV2 and TRBJ1-1, with 8 nucleotides matching TRBD1. There are 15 residues in the CDR3. The ends lost 7 bases at V and 1 base at J; junction bases unmatched: 8. Germline V CDR1 and CDR2: SNHLY, FYNNEI. CDR3 bases: TGTGCCAGCACTCCAACCCAGGGGGCGAACACTGAAGCTTTCTTT. It yields the protein CASTPTQGANTEAFF.

This clone was picked up a small number of times. V usage is TRBV19 and J usage is TRBJ2-2; 11 bases are shared with TRBD2. This CDR3 has 15 amino acids. Germline assignment: CDR1 LNHDA and CDR2 SQIVND (reference sequence). Germline trimming cut 6 bases from V and 5 bases from J; bases unmatched to any gene: 5. CDR3 sequence: CASSPTSGVTGELFF. DNA of the CDR3: TGTGCCAGTAGCCCGACTAGCGGGGTAACCGGGGAGCTGTTTTTT. Based on the CDR3 plus reference TRBV19 and TRBJ2-2, the full variable domain is DGGITQSPKYLFRKEGQNVTLSCEQNLNHDAMYWYRQDPGQGLRLIYYSQIVNDFQKGDIAEGYSVSREKKESFPLTVTSAQKNPTAFYLCASSPTSGVTGELFFGEGSRLTVL.

This chain connects TRBV4-1 to TRBJ1-2; D is unresolved. The CDR3 loop spans 14 amino acids. Trimming removed 0 bases at V and 3 bases at J, with 8 bases between. The germline CDR1 and CDR2 sequences are MGHRA and YSYEKL. CDR3 sequence reads: CASSQDWTDYGYTF. The CDR3 nucleotides are TGCGCCAGCAGCCAAGATTGGACGGACTATGGCTACACCTTC.

The chain recombines TRBV5-4 with TRBJ2-5; TRBD1 aligns across 8 bases. Unmatched junction bases numbered 7, after V lost 5 bases and J lost 1 base. This CDR3 has 15 residues. Germline V gene sequence: CDR1 SGHNT, CDR2 YYREEE (reference sequence). The CDR3 sequence is CASRQKDRVQETQYF. CDR3 DNA: TGTGCCAGCAGGCAAAAGGACAGGGTCCAAGAGACCCAGTACTTC.

This rearrangement joins TRBV6-6 to TRBJ2-7; 8 bases line up with TRBD1. The germline V gene encodes CDR1 MNHNY and CDR2 SVGAGI (reference sequence). After removal of 0 bases from V and 2 bases from J, the junction contained 3 bases not matched to a gene. The length of the CDR3 is 15 residues. The CDR3 DNA sequence: TGTGCCAGCAGTTACTCCGGGACAGGTCCCTACGAGCAGTACTTC. Translated: CASSYSGTGPYEQYF.

The rearrangement links TRBV7-2 to TRBJ2-2, with D possibly being TRBD2 (6 bases). Germline lookup yields CDR1 SGHTA and CDR2 FQGNSA. With 2 bases removed from V and 2 bases from J, the gap between germline ends came to 9 bases. CDR3 length equals 15 residues. CDR3 amino acids: CASSLRRDNTGELFF. The CDR3 DNA reads as TGTGCCAGCAGCTTACGGCGGGATAACACCGGGGAGCTGTTTTTT.

The sample holds a few counts of this clone. The DNA for the CDR3 is TGTGCCAGCAGTTTCCTAGAGACAGATACGCAGTATTTT. Translated: CASSFLETDTQYF. The chain combines TRBV27 with TRBJ2-3, with D unresolved. This CDR3 is built from 13 residues. The germline V and J ends were trimmed by 3 bases and 3 bases, with 7 bases remaining between them. Germline lookup yields CDR1 MNHEY and CDR2 SMNVEV (reference sequence).

The CDR3 here is CASSEGLAGFNGELFF. DNA for the CDR3: TGTGCCAGCAGCGAGGGACTAGCGGGATTTAACGGGGAGCTGTTTTTT. The rearrangement uses TRBV9 and TRBJ2-2; TRBD2 aligns across 13 bases. The CDR3 totals 16 residues. J gave up 7 bases and V 3 bases, and 6 bases lay outside the gene matches. Germline loops: CDR1 SGDLS, CDR2 YYNGEE. The whole variable domain, filled in from reference TRBV9 and TRBJ2-2, reads DSGVTQTPKHLITATGQRVTLRCSPRSGDLSVYWYQQSLDQGLQFLIQYYNGEERAKGNILERFSAQQFPDLHSELNLSSLELGDSALYFCASSEGLAGFNGELFFGEGSRLTVL.